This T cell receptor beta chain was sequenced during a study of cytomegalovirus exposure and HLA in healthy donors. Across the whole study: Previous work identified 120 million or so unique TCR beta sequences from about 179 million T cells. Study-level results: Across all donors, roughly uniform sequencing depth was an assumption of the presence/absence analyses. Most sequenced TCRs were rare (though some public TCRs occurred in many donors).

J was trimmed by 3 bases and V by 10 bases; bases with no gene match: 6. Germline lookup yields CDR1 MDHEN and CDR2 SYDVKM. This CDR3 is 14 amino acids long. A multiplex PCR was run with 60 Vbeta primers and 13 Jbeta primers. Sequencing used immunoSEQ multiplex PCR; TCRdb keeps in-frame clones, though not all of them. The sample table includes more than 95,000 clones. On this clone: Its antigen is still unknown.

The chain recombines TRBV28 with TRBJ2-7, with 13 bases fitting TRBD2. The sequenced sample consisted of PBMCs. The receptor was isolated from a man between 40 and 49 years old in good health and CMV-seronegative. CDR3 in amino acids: CATRTSGRLYEQYF. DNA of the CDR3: TGTGCCACCAGGACTAGCGGGAGACTCTACGAGCAGTACTTC.